Below are 19 T cell receptor beta chains sequenced from a single sample in a study of technical replicates of blood from a handful of donors. TCRdb's copy holds only in-frame clones and misses some; the assay was immunoSEQ multiplex PCR. The sample includes about 66,000 clones, about 89% of them seen just once. Sequences were obtained from PBMCs. These receptors were obtained from a human donor in good health. Some clones in this sample may be carry-over from other donors' samples.

The CDR3 DNA follows: TGTGCCACCAGCAGGTCGCTGGGGGGCTCTGGAAACACCATATATTTT. Its translation: CATSRSLGGSGNTIYF. The chain employs TRBV15 and TRBJ1-3; a weak D match, TRBD1 (5 bases). V was shortened by 3 bases and J by 0 bases, with 12 bases between the two germline ends. This CDR3 comprises 16 residues. Germline CDR1 reads LNHNV; CDR2 reads YYDKDF (reference sequence).

This clone was recorded once. The genes are TRBV4-1 and TRBJ2-2; maybe TRBD2 (5 bases). The length of the CDR3 is 17 residues. The V gene's germline CDR1 is MGHRA and CDR2 YSYEKL. V lost 4 bases to trimming and J lost 3 bases, with 18 bases between them. CDR3 DNA sequence: TGCGCCAGCAGCCCTGCTCTCAGACTAACGTACACCGGGGAGCTGTTTTTT. It specifies CASSPALRLTYTGELFF.

Notes on this clone: The sample has other DNA sequences that encode this CDR3 too. The genes are TRBV7-3 and TRBJ2-2; a possible D gene is TRBD1 (6 bases). Germline values: CDR1 SGHTA, CDR2 FQGTGA. The germline V and J ends were trimmed by 3 bases and 1 base, with 6 bases remaining between them. This CDR3 spans 14 amino acids. CDR3 in DNA: TGTGCCAGCAGCTTCAGGGGGAACACCGGGGAGCTGTTTTTT. It encodes CASSFRGNTGELFF.

The V gene is TRBV9, the J gene TRBJ2-7; 7 positions match TRBD2. V was pared by 0 bases and J by 3 bases, with 6 bases of the junction left unmatched. There are 15 residues in the CDR3. CDR1 is SGDLS, CDR2 YYNGEE, per germline. The CDR3 bases are TGTGCCAGCAGCGTAGCAGGCGGGAGCCTCTACGAGCAGTACTTC. It specifies CASSVAGGSLYEQYF.

The rearrangement uses TRBV4-3 and TRBJ2-7; D may be TRBD1 (7 bases). Germline V CDR1 and CDR2: LGHNA, YSLEER. The CDR3 totals 15 residues. V lost 1 base, J lost 4 bases, and 14 bases lay in between. The CDR3 loop is CASSQGWAGGYEQYF. The DNA for the CDR3 is TGCGCCAGCAGCCAAGGTTGGGCAGGGGGGTACGAGCAGTACTTC.

The chain couples TRBV14 to TRBJ2-7; D call uncertain. V was clipped by 4 bases and J by 0 bases, with 10 bases between them. This CDR3 is 14 amino acids long. Per germline, CDR1 SGHDN and CDR2 FVKESK. This CDR3 is CASSRSRSSYEQYF. The CDR3 DNA reads TGTGCCAGCAGCCGCAGTAGGAGCTCCTACGAGCAGTACTTC. Drawing the rest from reference TRBV14 and TRBJ2-7, the complete variable domain is EAGVTQFPSHSVIEKGQTVTLRCDPISGHDNLYWYRRVMGKEIKFLLHFVKESKQDESGMPNNRFLAERTGGTYSTLKVQPAELEDSGVYFCASSRSRSSYEQYFGPGTRLTVT.

The chain combines TRBV9 with TRBJ1-1, with D possibly being TRBD1 (5 bases). V shed 0 bases and J shed 5 bases, with 8 bases lying between them. Germline lookup yields CDR1 SGDLS and CDR2 YYNGEE. The CDR3 runs to 13 residues. The CDR3: CASSVEGYTEAFF. The DNA for the CDR3 is TGTGCCAGCAGCGTAGAGGGGTATACTGAAGCTTTCTTT. The entire variable domain, with the rest obtained from reference TRBV9 and TRBJ1-1, is as follows: DSGVTQTPKHLITATGQRVTLRCSPRSGDLSVYWYQQSLDQGLQFLIQYYNGEERAKGNILERFSAQQFPDLHSELNLSSLELGDSALYFCASSVEGYTEAFFGQGTRLTVV.

This clone was counted many times. The chain employs TRBV7-6 and TRBJ2-3; 13 bases map to TRBD2. The V and J ends lost 5 bases and 1 base, in that order; junction bases with no gene match: 6. Germline CDR1 and CDR2: SGHVS and FNYEAQ. CDR3 length equals 17 residues. The CDR3 spells CASSPHGLAGGTDTQYF. CDR3 sequence (DNA): TGTGCCAGCAGCCCTCACGGACTAGCGGGGGGCACAGATACGCAGTATTTT.

The V call is TRBV25-1, the J call TRBJ2-5; 7 positions match TRBD1. Germline lookup yields CDR1 MGHDK and CDR2 SYGVNS. V trimming: 3 bases; J trimming: 5 bases; junction bases outside the gene matches: 6. The CDR3 runs to 14 residues. The CDR3 here is CASSDARGQETQYF. Here the CDR3 DNA reads TGTGCCAGCAGTGACGCCAGGGGACAGGAGACCCAGTACTTC.

The chain uses TRBV6-5 and TRBJ1-2; a weak D match, TRBD1 (5 bases). The V gene lost 6 bases and the J gene lost 4 bases, with 15 bases spanning the gap. Germline V gene data show CDR1 as MNHEY and CDR2 as SVGAGI. This CDR3 has 14 residues. CDR3 DNA: TGTGCCAGCAGCCAGGGCCAACGGAGCTATGGCTACACCTTC. Residues: CASSQGQRSYGYTF.

The genes are TRBV29-1 and TRBJ1-1; 10 nucleotides match TRBD1. The CDR3 contains 15 residues. CDR1 SQVTM and CDR2 ANQGSEA come from the germline V gene. V was pared by 4 bases and J by 6 bases, with 11 bases of the junction left unmatched. The CDR3 DNA sequence: TGCAGCGTTGGGGGCTGGGGAGGGACAGGGGCTGAAGCTTTCTTT. Translated: CSVGGWGGTGAEAFF.

This sequence joins TRBV7-3 and TRBJ1-1; TRBD1 matches at 7 bases. Germline CDR1 SGHTA, CDR2 FQGTGA. CDR3 length: 13 residues. V shed 5 bases and J 2 bases; nucleotides not matched to a gene: 2. The CDR3 nucleotides read TGTGCCAGCAGCCGGGACAGCAACACTGAAGCTTTCTTT. Translated, it gives CASSRDSNTEAFF.

This clone was recorded once. The chain recombines TRBV30 with TRBJ2-5; 8 bases agree with TRBD2. The junction had 12 bases not matched to a gene; V was cut back by 5 bases and J by 4 bases. Germline CDR1 reads GTSNPN; CDR2 reads SVGIG (reference sequence). This CDR3 region has 15 residues. The chain's CDR3 is CAWEGDGTRVETQYF. CDR3 sequence (DNA): TGTGCCTGGGAGGGGGACGGGACTAGGGTAGAGACCCAGTACTTC.

A single count supports this clone. The chain recombines TRBV7-8 with TRBJ2-1; D unresolved. This CDR3 comprises 19 residues. V dropped 1 base and J dropped 0 bases, with 19 bases sitting between them. The germline V gene encodes CDR1 SGHVS and CDR2 FQNEAQ. The CDR3 coding sequence is TGTGCCAGCAGCTTAGTGGGTAGCCAGTATCAATCCTCCTACAATGAGCAGTTCTTC. It codes for CASSLVGSQYQSSYNEQFF.

The V gene is TRBV19, the J gene TRBJ1-6; TRBD1 might be the D (6 bases). The CDR3 loop spans 13 amino acids. Germline CDR1 is LNHDA and CDR2 is SQIVND (reference sequence). Trimming removed 6 bases from V and 10 bases from J, with 13 bases in between. The CDR3 loop reads CASSRTERSPLHF. CDR3 in DNA: TGTGCCAGTAGCAGGACAGAACGCTCACCCCTCCACTTT.

The chain is built from TRBV7-2 and TRBJ2-2; TRBD2 matches 8 bases. V shed 6 bases, J shed 1 base, and the junction held 7 bases outside the gene matches. This CDR3 region has 16 residues. Germline assignment: CDR1 SGHTA and CDR2 FQGNSA. The CDR3 nucleotides read TGTGCCAGCAGATCCACTAGCGGAGAGAACACCGGGGAGCTGTTTTTT. Encoded protein: CASRSTSGENTGELFF.

V gene TRBV7-8 combines with J gene TRBJ1-5, with D possibly being TRBD1 (5 bases). V was clipped by 3 bases and J by 1 base, with 16 bases between them. CDR1 and CDR2 from the germline V gene are SGHVS and FQNEAQ. The CDR3 runs 17 residues. This CDR3 reads CASSLDLGGLSNQPQHF. CDR3 nucleotide sequence: TGTGCCAGCAGCTTGGACCTCGGGGGTCTAAGCAATCAGCCCCAGCATTTT. The full variable domain, with the rest looked up from reference TRBV7-8 and TRBJ1-5, is GAGVSQSPRYKVAKRGQDVALRCDPISGHVSLFWYQQALGQGPEFLTYFQNEAQLDKSGLPSDRFFAERPEGSVSTLKIQRTQQEDSAVYLCASSLDLGGLSNQPQHFGDGTRLSIL.

This clone was recorded a few times. This chain joins TRBV7-2 and TRBJ2-3; 9 nucleotides line up with TRBD2. The CDR3 covers 16 residues. Germline V lookup: CDR1 SGHTA, CDR2 FQGNSA. The trim removed 1 base at V and 4 bases at J, leaving 6 bases unmatched. CDR3 protein: CASSLGAGGPSDTQYF. The CDR3 DNA reads as TGTGCCAGCAGCTTAGGGGCGGGGGGGCCTTCAGATACGCAGTATTTT.

This clone has a single count. This rearrangement joins TRBV5-8 to TRBJ2-1; the D gene is possibly TRBD1 (6 bases). V dropped 2 bases and J dropped 0 bases, with 12 bases sitting between them. Germline loops: CDR1 SGHTS, CDR2 YDEGEE. The CDR3 has 16 residues. In DNA, the CDR3 is TGTGCCAGCAGCTTCCAGGGGAGAGGCTCCTACAATGAGCAGTTCTTC. Translating gives CASSFQGRGSYNEQFF.